These 8 T cell receptor beta chains originate from one sample sequenced in a study of Graves' ophthalmopathy and Graves' hyperthyroidism. Beta-chain TCR CDR3 regions were amplified from RNA transcripts. The authors performed first-round RT-PCR with HTBI primers and then a second-round multiplex PCR. TCRdb independently ran MiXCR on the multiplex PCR reads; one entry per CDR3 protein. The sample yields 360,000 or so distinct CDR3 sequences, roughly 18% seen once. Sequencing was done on a sample of peripheral blood. Receptor source: a woman aged 18-29 years with Graves' ophthalmopathy.

The chain links TRBV28 to TRBJ2-7; no firm D call. V gave up 6 bases and J gave up 0 bases, with 9 bases separating them. Germline V gives CDR1 MDHEN, CDR2 SYDVKM. This CDR3 contains 13 residues. The CDR3 DNA follows: TGTGCCAGCAGGGGTCACAGCTCCTACGAGCAGTACTTC. Protein product: CASRGHSSYEQYF.

This chain links TRBV24-1 with TRBJ2-7, with D tentatively TRBD2 (5 bases). V lost 8 bases to trimming and J lost 3 bases, with 13 bases between them. Germline V gene data show CDR1 as KGHDR and CDR2 as SFDVKD. The CDR3 consists of 13 residues. CDR3 sequence (DNA): TGTGCCACCAATCCGGAAGAGGGCTACGAGCAGTACTTC. Encoded protein: CATNPEEGYEQYF.

At least ten counts were recorded for this clonotype. Germline is not matched at one junction end, which may reflect a read error. J is TRBJ2-7 and V is TRBV27; maybe TRBD2 (6 bases). The CDR3 extends over 16 amino acids. CDR1 MNHEY and CDR2 SMNVEV come from the germline V gene (reference sequence). The CDR3 DNA is TGTGCCAGCAGTCCCTCCAGTAGCGGCAGCTCCTACGGGCAGTACTTC. As protein: CASSPSSSGSSYGQYF.

This clonotype was recorded many times. The chain carries TRBV6-1 and TRBJ1-5, with 11 bases that match TRBD1. Germline V gives CDR1 MNHNS, CDR2 SASEGT. Trimming removed 4 bases from V and 4 bases from J; junction bases left unmatched: 9. This CDR3 comprises 17 residues. The CDR3 sequence: CASSAPGTGGSNQPQHF. CDR3 coding DNA: TGTGCCAGCAGTGCCCCCGGGACAGGGGGAAGTAATCAGCCCCAGCATTTT.

This clonotype was observed many times. This chain links TRBV30 with TRBJ1-1; D unclear. Trimming removed 5 bases at V and 8 bases at J, with 9 bases between. Germline loops: CDR1 GTSNPN, CDR2 SVGIG (reference sequence). This CDR3 comprises 10 residues. Written as DNA, the CDR3 is TGTGCCTGGCGAGGCACAGAAGCTTTCTTT. As protein: CAWRGTEAFF.

This clonotype is medium-sized (0.01 to 0.1%). The rearrangement links TRBV28 to TRBJ1-5; D is unresolved. Germline V gene lookup returns CDR1 MDHEN and CDR2 SYDVKM. The CDR3 consists of 15 residues. V was pared by 3 bases and J by 0 bases, with 9 bases between. The CDR3 DNA reads as TGTGCCAGCAGTTTTCCAGAAGATAGCAATCAGCCCCAGCATTTT. This translates into CASSFPEDSNQPQHF.

Ten or more counts support this clonotype. The chain is built from TRBV9 and TRBJ2-2; D gene unclear. This CDR3 is built from 13 residues. Per the germline V gene, CDR1 is SGDLS and CDR2 is YYNGEE. V lost 4 bases and J 3 bases, leaving 7 bases between the germline ends. Here the CDR3 reads CASSPYHTGELFF. The CDR3, as DNA: TGTGCCAGCAGCCCATACCACACCGGGGAGCTGTTTTTT.

There are many counts of this clonotype. This chain uses TRBV15 with TRBJ1-6; 8 nucleotides align to TRBD1. Germline CDR1 reads LNHNV; CDR2 reads YYDKDF (reference sequence). CDR3 length equals 16 residues. V dropped 4 bases and J dropped 6; count of bases not matched to a gene: 8. The CDR3 sequence: CATSKRWTGRNSPLHF. The CDR3, as DNA: TGTGCCACCAGCAAACGCTGGACAGGGCGTAATTCACCCCTCCACTTT.